This T cell receptor beta chain was captured by sequencing in a study of CD8+ T cells in alopecia areata. Study-level information: Treated patients took oral tofacitinib at 5 to 10 mg twice daily. General observations from the study: Possibly because of HLA-related factors, TCR sharing was less clear across patients than in mice. Whether baseline CD8+ expansion is linked to response remains uncertain, given a single nonresponder.

Reverse transcription of extracted RNA yielded cDNA, which provided the sequencing template. Data came from immunoSEQ multiplex PCR; TCRdb stores just in-frame clones and leaves some out. The repertoire holds roughly 110,000 clones, with roughly 89% as singletons. Note on this clone: The antigen is undetermined.

Germline lookup yields CDR1 SQVTM and CDR2 ANQGSEA. V shed 6 bases, J shed 0 bases, and the junction held 11 bases outside the gene matches. This CDR3 contains 17 residues. Treatment reported: oral pan-JAK inhibitor, 5-10 mg twice daily. Sequenced here: CD8+ T cells sorted from blood, sampled at week 24, from a patient treated with tofacitinib. The clonotype comes from a human donor with alopecia areata. This chain uses TRBV29-1 with TRBJ2-1; TRBD2 matches at 10 bases. The CDR3 loop reads CSVQGRTSGTSYNEQFF. CDR3 coding DNA: TGCAGCGTCCAGGGGCGGACTAGCGGAACCTCCTACAATGAGCAGTTCTTC.